Presented here are 6 T cell receptor beta chains from one specimen sequenced in a study of blood T cell repertoires in COVID-19. Measured with immunoSEQ multiplex PCR; TCRdb has only the in-frame clones, and not every one. The sample lists some 300,000 clones, roughly 88% occurring once. Material for sequencing was peripheral blood. These TCRs come from a woman in her 30s who had recovered from COVID-19.

The chain is built from TRBV5-1 and TRBJ2-7, with D perhaps TRBD1 (6 bases). The CDR3 covers 17 residues. Germline-derived CDR1 and CDR2 are SGHRS and YFSETQ. V was clipped by 3 bases and J by 2 bases, with 21 bases between them. The CDR3 DNA is TGCGCCAGCAGCTCAAAATCGGACAGAGTGGAAACCTACGAGCAGTACTTC. It yields the protein CASSSKSDRVETYEQYF. The variable domain in full, completed from reference TRBV5-1 and TRBJ2-7, reads KAGVTQTPRYLIKTRGQQVTLSCSPISGHRSVSWYQQTPGQGLQFLFEYFSETQRNKGNFPGRFSGRQFSNSRSEMNVSTLELGDSALYLCASSSKSDRVETYEQYFGPGTRLTVT.

This chain links TRBV3-1 (or the pseudogene TRBV3-2) with TRBJ1-1; no clear D. V lost 0 bases and J lost 7, with 15 bases in between. The CDR3 has 15 amino acids. Germline-derived CDR1 and CDR2 are LGHDT and YNNKEL (reference sequence). CDR3: CASSQEAIPGIEAFF. The CDR3 nucleotides read TGTGCCAGCAGCCAAGAGGCAATTCCGGGAATTGAAGCTTTCTTT.

This chain links TRBV18 with TRBJ1-1; D gene unclear. The CDR3 runs to 14 residues. V lost 0 bases to trimming and J lost 6 bases, with 11 bases between them. Germline V gene lookup returns CDR1 KGHSH and CDR2 LQKENI. The CDR3: CASSPPSSPAEAFF. In nucleotides, the CDR3 is TGTGCCAGCTCACCACCCTCGTCCCCGGCTGAAGCTTTCTTT.

V is TRBV11-2 and J is TRBJ1-2; maybe TRBD1 (6 bases). The CDR3 has 16 amino acids. The germline V gene encodes CDR1 SGHAT and CDR2 FQNNGV. V was clipped by 2 bases and J by 4 bases, with 17 bases between them. CDR3 region: CASSLTQGTLSYGYTF. CDR3 DNA sequence: TGTGCCAGCAGCTTAACACAGGGAACCCTTTCCTATGGCTACACCTTC.

The rearrangement links TRBV27 to TRBJ2-1; 11 nucleotides match TRBD2. Trimming at V came to 9 bases and at J to 12 bases, leaving 13 bases not matched to a gene. Per the germline V gene, CDR1 is MNHEY and CDR2 is SMNVEV (reference sequence). The CDR3 is 14 residues long. CDR3: CASPRTSGFGWQFF. CDR3 DNA: TGTGCCAGTCCAAGGACTAGCGGGTTCGGATGGCAGTTCTTC.

DNA for the CDR3: TGTGCCAGCAGCCAAGGAACAGTGAACAATGAGCAGTTCTTC. It is translated as CASSQGTVNNEQFF. The chain combines TRBV4-2 with TRBJ2-1; D uncertain. The CDR3 sequence is 14 residues long. Germline loops: CDR1 LGHNA, CDR2 YNFKEQ. V was trimmed by 1 base and J by 5 bases, leaving 9 bases between them.